This TCR beta chain was sequenced for a study of blood T cell repertoires in COVID-19. Study-wide background: Specimens from acute and convalescent COVID-19 originated in the United States, Italy and Spain. From T cells, B-cell-depleted T cells, or PBMCs came the material, which was cDNA or gDNA.

Original data processing: The assay estimated nucleated cells by amplifying reference gene primers. Clones were read by immunoSEQ multiplex PCR, and TCRdb kept only the in-frame ones, dropping some. That table is the source of V, J and clone size, and D and trimming were worked out from the DNA. This table holds some 190,000 clones, less than 80% found once. V trimming: 4 bases; J trimming: 2 bases; junction bases outside the gene matches: 3. CDR1 is LNHNV and CDR2 is YYDKDF in the germline V gene (reference sequence). The CDR3 sequence is 15 residues long. This clone occurred a few times. Sequencing was done on a sample of peripheral blood. The source is a woman in her forties or fifties with acute or convalescent COVID-19. This chain links TRBV15 with TRBJ2-7; 12 bases line up with TRBD2. CDR3 residues: CATSIASGGAYEQYF. The DNA of the CDR3 is TGTGCCACCAGCATAGCTAGCGGGGGGGCCTACGAGCAGTACTTC.